These T cell receptor beta chains were read from a single sample in a study of human T cells and chemical hapten exposure. MiXCR, applied by TCRdb to the RACE reads, yields one record per CDR3 protein. This table has roughly 380,000 distinct CDR3 sequences, around 5% appearing once. Sequenced material: whole blood, taken in connection with sensitization to the hapten diphenylcyclopropenone (DPC). Every receptor here comes from a woman between 50 and 59 years old with alopecia areata. Some clones in this sample may be carry-over from other donors' samples. Both conserved end residues are part of each CDR3. The order of the fields is V gene, clone size, D gene, J gene, CDR3 DNA, CDR3 protein. A D gene is named only where the DNA matches it firmly. Clone size is shown for a subset of rows, as once, few, many or a class of expanded clone.

V gene: TRBV14
clone size: few
D gene: TRBD1
J gene: TRBJ2-3
CDR3 DNA: TGTGCCAGCAGCCAAGTTACAGGGGTTTTGGATACGCAGTATTTT
CDR3 protein: CASSQVTGVLDTQYF

V gene: TRBV7-9
clone size: few
D gene: TRBD1
J gene: TRBJ2-7
CDR3 DNA: TGTGCCAGCAGCTTAACCCGGGACAGGGGGCGTGAGCAGTACTTC
CDR3 protein: CASSLTRDRGREQYF

V gene: TRBV19
clone size: -
D gene: -
J gene: TRBJ1-5
CDR3 DNA: TGTGCCAGTAGTATAAGTCTTGGCAATCAGCCCCAGCATTTT
CDR3 protein: CASSISLGNQPQHF

V gene: TRBV2
clone size: -
D gene: -
J gene: TRBJ2-1
CDR3 DNA: TGTGCCAGTGGACCCCGGACAGTGTCCTACAATGAGCAGTTCTTC
CDR3 protein: CASGPRTVSYNEQFF

V gene: TRBV19
clone size: many
D gene: TRBD2
J gene: TRBJ2-2
CDR3 DNA: TGTGCCAGTAGTATAGACCCTTCCGGGACTAGGAACACCGGGGAGCTGTTTTTT
CDR3 protein: CASSIDPSGTRNTGELFF

V gene: TRBV25-1
clone size: -
D gene: TRBD1
J gene: TRBJ2-7
CDR3 DNA: TGTGCCAGCAGTGCCGCTACGGCAGGGGGCACACACTTC
CDR3 protein: CASSAATAGGTHF

V gene: TRBV3-1
clone size: many
D gene: -
J gene: TRBJ2-2
CDR3 DNA: TGTGCCAGCAGTCTGAACGGGGAGCTGTTTTTT
CDR3 protein: CASSLNGELFF

V gene: TRBV27
clone size: many
D gene: TRBD1
J gene: TRBJ1-6
CDR3 DNA: TGTGCCAGCAGTTTGGCAGGGGGTCGGCGTTCACCCCTCCACTTT
CDR3 protein: CASSLAGGRRSPLHF

V gene: TRBV7-9
clone size: many
D gene: -
J gene: TRBJ2-6
CDR3 DNA: TGTGCCAGCACACGGACGGGAGCGCGGAGGAGCTCTGGGGCCAACGTCCTGACTTTC
CDR3 protein: CASTRTGARRSSGANVLTF

V gene: TRBV2
clone size: few
D gene: TRBD2
J gene: TRBJ2-3
CDR3 DNA: TGTGCCACCGCTAGCGGGGGGTTCACAGATACGCAGTATTTT
CDR3 protein: CATASGGFTDTQYF

V gene: TRBV14
clone size: -
D gene: TRBD2
J gene: TRBJ2-2
CDR3 DNA: TGTGCCAGCAGCCAACGGACTAGCGGATCCGGGGAGCTGTTTTTT
CDR3 protein: CASSQRTSGSGELFF

V gene: TRBV7-2
clone size: many
D gene: TRBD2
J gene: TRBJ2-5
CDR3 DNA: TGTGCCAGCAGCGTTACCGGGACTAGCGGGAGTCAGACCCAGTACTTC
CDR3 protein: CASSVTGTSGSQTQYF

V gene: TRBV6-5
clone size: many
D gene: -
J gene: TRBJ1-5
CDR3 DNA: TGTGCCAGCAGTTCCCAAGCAGGGGTCAATCAGCCCCAGCATTTT
CDR3 protein: CASSSQAGVNQPQHF

V gene: TRBV11-1
clone size: -
D gene: -
J gene: TRBJ2-3
CDR3 DNA: TGTGCCAGCAGCCAGAGGTCCCCGGAGGCGCAGTATTTT
CDR3 protein: CASSQRSPEAQYF

V gene: TRBV12-3/TRBV12-4
clone size: -
D gene: -
J gene: TRBJ1-1
CDR3 DNA: TGTGCCAGCAGCCATGGGACGAACACTGAAGCTTTCTTT
CDR3 protein: CASSHGTNTEAFF